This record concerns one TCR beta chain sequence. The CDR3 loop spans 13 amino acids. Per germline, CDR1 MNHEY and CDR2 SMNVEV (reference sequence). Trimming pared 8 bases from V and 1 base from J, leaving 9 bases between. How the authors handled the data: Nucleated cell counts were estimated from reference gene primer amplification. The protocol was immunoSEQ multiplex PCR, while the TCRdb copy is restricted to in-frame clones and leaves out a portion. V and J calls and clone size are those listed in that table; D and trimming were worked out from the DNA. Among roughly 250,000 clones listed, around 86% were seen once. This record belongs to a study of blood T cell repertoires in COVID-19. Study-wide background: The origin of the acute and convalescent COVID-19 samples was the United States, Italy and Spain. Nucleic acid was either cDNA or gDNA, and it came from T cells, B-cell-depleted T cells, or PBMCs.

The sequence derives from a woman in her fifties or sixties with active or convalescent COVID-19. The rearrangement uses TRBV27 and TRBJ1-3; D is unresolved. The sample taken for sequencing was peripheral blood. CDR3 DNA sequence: TGTGCCAGCTCGACCGGGTCTGGAAACACCATATATTTT. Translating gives CASSTGSGNTIYF.